The 11 T cell receptor beta chains given below trace back to one sample, sequenced in a study of CD8+CD57+ T cells in acquired aplastic anemia. An expansion of CD8+CD57+ cells by flow cytometry had been shown in patients chosen for sequencing. TCR beta VDJ and CDR3 were profiled, and genomic DNA was the template. TCRdb re-analysed the reads in MiXCR, keeping a single row per CDR3 protein. The sample has 150,000 to 200,000 distinct CDR3 sequences; around 48% are singletons. Sequencing input: sorted CD4+, CD8+, or CD8+CD57+ T cells (not recorded which) from PBMCs. These TCRs come from a human donor with aplastic anemia.

In this sample, this clonotype turned up many times. This chain connects TRBV10-3 to TRBJ2-7; 11 bases fit TRBD2. V was clipped by 8 bases and J by 3 bases; unmatched bases: 6. This CDR3 contains 14 residues. Germline CDR1 and CDR2: ENHRY and SYGVKD. This CDR3 is CAIRTGLADYEQYF. For the CDR3, the DNA is TGTGCCATCCGAACGGGACTAGCGGACTACGAGCAGTACTTC.

The rearrangement links TRBV11-1 to TRBJ1-5; maybe TRBD1 (6 bases). CDR1 is SGHAT, CDR2 FQDESV, per germline (reference sequence). This CDR3 has 17 residues. V was trimmed by 5 bases and J by 0 bases, leaving 17 bases between them. The CDR3: CASSNLGGLCSNQPQHF. The CDR3 region has the DNA TGTGCCAGCAGCAACCTAGGGGGACTGTGTAGCAATCAGCCCCAGCATTTT. Filled out from reference TRBV11-1 and TRBJ1-5, the complete variable domain reads EAEVAQSPRYKITEKSQAVAFWCDPISGHATLYWYRQILGQGPELLVQFQDESVVDDSQLPKDRFSAERLKGVDSTLKIQPAELGDSAMYLCASSNLGGLCSNQPQHFGDGTRLSIL.

Only one count was recorded for this clonotype. The chain uses TRBV2 and TRBJ2-7; 13 positions agree with TRBD2. CDR3 length: 15 residues. Trimming took 5 bases from V and 3 from J; bases not matched to a gene: 4. Looked up from germline, CDR1 is SNHLY and CDR2 is FYNNEI. The CDR3 region has the DNA TGTGCCAGCAGTATTGGGACTAGCGGGGTCTACGAGCAGTACTTC. Protein sequence: CASSIGTSGVYEQYF.

The CDR3 DNA is TGTGCCAGCAGCTGGGGGCCGGCGACTAGCCCCACAGATACGCAGTATTTT. Protein sequence: CASSWGPATSPTDTQYF. The chain is built from TRBV11-2 and TRBJ2-3, with a tentative D call TRBD2 (7 bases). This CDR3 has 17 amino acids. With 4 bases removed from V and 2 bases from J, the gap between germline ends came to 19 bases. Germline V lookup: CDR1 SGHAT, CDR2 FQNNGV.

V and J are TRBV7-8 and TRBJ1-2, with a weak D call TRBD1 (6 bases). The CDR3 runs to 13 residues. In germline, CDR1 is SGHVS, CDR2 FQNEAQ. Trimming pared 8 bases from V and 4 bases from J, leaving 14 bases between. CDR3 protein: CASDVRGGYGYTF. The CDR3 nucleotides read TGTGCCAGCGATGTAAGGGGGGGCTATGGCTACACCTTC.

The table lists this clonotype with a few counts. The gene calls are TRBV3-1 and TRBJ1-2, with D perhaps TRBD1 (6 bases). Germline V CDR1 and CDR2: LGHDT, YNNKEL (reference sequence). CDR3 length: 16 residues. V was trimmed by 1 base and J by 2 bases, leaving 14 bases between them. This CDR3 is CASSQVSQGENYGYTF. CDR3 in DNA: TGTGCCAGCAGCCAAGTTTCACAGGGCGAAAACTATGGCTACACCTTC.

The rearrangement joins TRBV2 to TRBJ2-7; D might be TRBD1 or TRBD2, each matching 5 bases. CDR1 and CDR2 from the germline V gene are SNHLY and FYNNEI. Deletions cut 8 bases from V and 0 bases from J, with 14 bases between. This CDR3 region has 14 residues. CDR3 in DNA: TGTGCCAGCTCGACTGGGACGGGCTCCTACGAGCAGTACTTC. Residues: CASSTGTGSYEQYF.

In the case of this clonotype: This may come from a read error, since a much larger clone is one base off. The V call is TRBV4-2, the J call TRBJ1-4; 7 bases map to TRBD1. The CDR3 covers 15 residues. V gave up 0 bases and J gave up 7 bases; unmatched junction bases: 5. The germline gives CDR1 LGHNA, CDR2 YNFKEQ. DNA of the CDR3: TGTGCCAGCAGCCAAGAGAGACAGGGTTCTGAAAAACTGTTTTTT. Translated: CASSQERQGSEKLFF.

Ten or more counts support this clonotype. The genes are TRBV19 and TRBJ1-6; 7 bases line up with TRBD1. The V segment lost 6 bases and the J segment 5 bases; nucleotides outside the gene matches: 7. The length of the CDR3 is 15 residues. CDR1 is LNHDA, CDR2 SQIVND, per germline (reference sequence). Here the CDR3 DNA reads TGTGCCAGTAGACCCCGTGACAGGGATAATTCACCCCTCCACTTT. The encoded protein is CASRPRDRDNSPLHF.

The chain employs TRBV4-3 and TRBJ2-1; no definite D call. Germline values: CDR1 LGHNA, CDR2 YSLEER. CDR3 length: 12 residues. Trimming took off 0 bases at V and 8 bases at J, with 5 bases between the two ends. CDR3 loop: CASSQDGYEQFF. CDR3 DNA: TGCGCCAGCAGCCAAGATGGATATGAGCAGTTCTTC.

The CDR3 DNA is TGCGCCAGCAGTGAGATAGCAACTAGCACAGATACGCAGTATTTT. It codes for CASSEIATSTDTQYF. The chain carries TRBV10-1 and TRBJ2-3; no reliable D call. V lost 2 bases and J lost 0, with 9 bases in between. The CDR3 spans 15 residues. Germline values: CDR1 WNHNN, CDR2 SYGVQD (reference sequence).